Sequencing of this T cell receptor beta chain was carried out in a study of blood T cell repertoires in COVID-19. For the study at large: PBMCs, B-cell-depleted T cells, or T cells were the source of the cDNA or gDNA that made up the material.

Per the original data handling: How many nucleated cells were present was estimated from reference gene primer amplification. The method was immunoSEQ multiplex PCR; TCRdb's version includes in-frame clones alone and lacks a portion of them. V and J calls and clone size come straight from that table; D and trimming were deduced from the DNA. The sample yields about 210,000 clones, around four fifths seen once. Seattle enrolled patients during active infection and tracked them longitudinally. The junction had 13 bases not matched to a gene; V was cut back by 4 bases and J by 6 bases. Germline values: CDR1 SGHRS, CDR2 YFSETQ. The CDR3 covers 17 residues.

The sequenced material came from peripheral blood. This rearrangement joins TRBV5-1 to TRBJ2-3; 11 nucleotides align to TRBD1. The receptor comes from a man aged 55 to 69 with COVID-19, enrolled during active disease. Here the CDR3 reads CASSLGDRGNFGDTQYF. In nucleotides, the CDR3 is TGCGCCAGCAGCCTGGGGGACAGGGGGAATTTCGGGGATACGCAGTATTTT.